Each of the 3 T cell receptor beta chains below was sequenced from the same sample in a study of blood T cell repertoires in COVID-19. Profiling relied on immunoSEQ multiplex PCR, and the TCRdb table lists in-frame clones only, not all of them. The profile shows about 110,000 clones, 70% to 80% of them singletons. Sequencing was done on a sample of peripheral blood. Source of these receptors: a woman in her sixties with acute or convalescent COVID-19.

The V gene is TRBV12-3 or TRBV12-4, the J gene TRBJ2-7; tentative D call: TRBD2 (5 bases). V lost 3 bases, J lost 12 bases, and 18 bases lay in between. The CDR3 runs 13 residues. The CDR3 coding sequence is TGTGCCAGCAGTTTTTCTGGCCCGCGGGCCCCGTACTTC. It specifies CASSFSGPRAPYF.

This clone was recorded once. The rearrangement joins TRBV18 to TRBJ1-6; 9 bases agree with TRBD1. Germline CDR1 is KGHSH and CDR2 is LQKENI. V gave up 3 bases and J gave up 16 bases; unmatched junction bases: 7. The CDR3 loop spans 13 amino acids. CDR3 amino acids: CASSPTRGQGLHF. The CDR3 bases are TGTGCCAGCTCACCCACAAGGGGACAGGGACTCCACTTT.

The chain has TRBV6-4 and TRBJ2-7, with D possibly TRBD1 on 7 matching bases. The CDR3 spans 13 residues. The ends were cut back, 2 bases at V and 7 bases at J, with 12 bases in the middle. Germline CDR1 reads MRHNA; CDR2 reads SNTAGT. The CDR3 reads CASSDMQGGEQYF. The CDR3 DNA sequence: TGTGCCAGCAGTGACATGCAGGGGGGAGAGCAGTACTTC.